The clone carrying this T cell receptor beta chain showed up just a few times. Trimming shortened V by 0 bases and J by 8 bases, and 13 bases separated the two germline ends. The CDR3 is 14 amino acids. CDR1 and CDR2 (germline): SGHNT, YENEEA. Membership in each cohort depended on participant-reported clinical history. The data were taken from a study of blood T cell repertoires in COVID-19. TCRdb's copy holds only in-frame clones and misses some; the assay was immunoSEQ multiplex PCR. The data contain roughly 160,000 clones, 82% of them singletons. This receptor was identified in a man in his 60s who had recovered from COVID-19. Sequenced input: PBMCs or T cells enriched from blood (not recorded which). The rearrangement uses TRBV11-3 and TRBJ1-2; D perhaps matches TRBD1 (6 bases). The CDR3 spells CASSLDPRGRGYTF. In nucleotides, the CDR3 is TGTGCCAGCAGCTTAGATCCGCGGGGGCGAGGCTACACCTTC.